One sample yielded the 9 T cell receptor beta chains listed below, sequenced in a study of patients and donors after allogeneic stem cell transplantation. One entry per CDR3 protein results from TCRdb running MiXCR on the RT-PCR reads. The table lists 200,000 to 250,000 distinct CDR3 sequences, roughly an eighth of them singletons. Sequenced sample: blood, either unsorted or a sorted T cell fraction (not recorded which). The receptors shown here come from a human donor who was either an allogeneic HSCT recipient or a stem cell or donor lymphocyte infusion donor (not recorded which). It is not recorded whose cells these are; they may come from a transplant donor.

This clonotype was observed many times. The CDR3 nucleotides read TGCGCCAGCAGCCAAGAGAGGTTCGGGGTGCTCGCTGGAAACACCATATATTTT. Amino acids: CASSQERFGVLAGNTIYF. The V call is TRBV4-3, the J call TRBJ1-3, with D unresolved. The ends were cut back, 0 bases at V and 2 bases at J, with 17 bases in the middle. This CDR3 is 18 amino acids long. CDR1 is LGHNA and CDR2 is YSLEER in the germline V gene.

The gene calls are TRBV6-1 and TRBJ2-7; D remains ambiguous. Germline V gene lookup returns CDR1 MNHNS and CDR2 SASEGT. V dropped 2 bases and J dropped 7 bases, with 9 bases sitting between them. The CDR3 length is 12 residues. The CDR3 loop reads CASSESFGEQYF. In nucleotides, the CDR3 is TGTGCCAGCAGTGAAAGTTTTGGGGAGCAGTACTTC.

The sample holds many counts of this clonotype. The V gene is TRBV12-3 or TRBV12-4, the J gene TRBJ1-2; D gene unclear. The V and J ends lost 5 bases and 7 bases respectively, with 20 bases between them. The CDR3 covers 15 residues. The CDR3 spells CASSPPGGRHGGYTF. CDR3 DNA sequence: TGTGCCAGCAGTCCCCCCGGCGGGAGGCATGGTGGCTACACCTTC.

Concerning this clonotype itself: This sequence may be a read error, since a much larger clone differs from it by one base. CDR3 DNA sequence: TGTGCCAGCAGTTACTCCGGGACAGCCTCTTCCTATAGCTACACCTTC. This codes for CASSYSGTASSYSYTF. The rearrangement links TRBV25-1 to TRBJ1-2; 7 bases match TRBD1. Germline V gives CDR1 MGHDK, CDR2 SYGVNS. The CDR3 consists of 16 residues.

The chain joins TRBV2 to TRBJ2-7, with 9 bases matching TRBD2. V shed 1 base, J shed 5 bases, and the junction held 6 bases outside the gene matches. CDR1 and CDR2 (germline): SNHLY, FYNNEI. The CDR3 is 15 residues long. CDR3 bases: TGTGCCAGCAGTGAAGGCGGGAGGGCCTTGGACGAGCAGTACTTC. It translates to CASSEGGRALDEQYF.

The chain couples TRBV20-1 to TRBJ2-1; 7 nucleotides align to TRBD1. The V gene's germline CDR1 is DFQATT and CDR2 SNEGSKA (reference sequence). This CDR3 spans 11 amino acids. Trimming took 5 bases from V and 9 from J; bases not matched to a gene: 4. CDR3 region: CSAGTAAEQFF. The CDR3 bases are TGCAGTGCTGGGACAGCGGCTGAGCAGTTCTTC.

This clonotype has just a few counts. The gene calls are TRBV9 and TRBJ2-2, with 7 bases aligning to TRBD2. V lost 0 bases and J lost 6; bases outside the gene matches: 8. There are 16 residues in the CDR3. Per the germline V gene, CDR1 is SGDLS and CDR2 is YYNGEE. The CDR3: CASSVATLAVPGELFF. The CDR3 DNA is TGTGCCAGCAGCGTAGCTACTCTAGCGGTCCCCGGGGAGCTGTTTTTT.

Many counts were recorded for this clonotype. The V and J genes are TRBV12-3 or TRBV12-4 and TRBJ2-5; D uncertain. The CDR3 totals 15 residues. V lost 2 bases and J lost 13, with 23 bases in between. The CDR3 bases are TGTGCCAGCAGTTTAAATAAGGCGCCAGATCCTTGGGTGTACTTC. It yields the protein CASSLNKAPDPWVYF.

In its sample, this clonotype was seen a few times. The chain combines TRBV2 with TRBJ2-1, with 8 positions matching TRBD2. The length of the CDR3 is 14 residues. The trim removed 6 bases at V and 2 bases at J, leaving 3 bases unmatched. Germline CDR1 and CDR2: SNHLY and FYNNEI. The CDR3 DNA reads TGTGCCAGCAGGATGGGACTAGCCTACAATGAGCAGTTCTTC. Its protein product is CASRMGLAYNEQFF.